This TCR beta chain was captured in a study of T cells after yellow fever vaccination. Overall study findings and caveats: The booster response re-showed most primary clones: over 95% CD4, around 85% CD8.

In germline, CDR1 is MDHEN, CDR2 SYDVKM. This CDR3 contains 15 residues. V lost 6 bases, J lost 1 base, and 15 bases lay in between. 5'RACE template switching produced TCR cDNA carrying a universal primer site and UMIs. TCRdb used MiXCR to reprocess the 5' RACE reads, holding one entry per CDR3 protein. The repertoire has 300,000 or so distinct CDR3 sequences, around 4.1% of them found once; the top ten carry 20% to 25%. Concerning this clonotype: Its antigen is not identified.

Material: PBMCs, obtained 5 days after the yellow fever booster vaccination. This chain connects TRBV28 to TRBJ1-1, with a possible D match to TRBD1 (6 bases). The clonotype was recovered from a man in his late teens or twenties who received the YFV17D yellow fever vaccine. The CDR3 coding sequence is TGTGCCAGCAGCTCACTCCCACAGGGGAACACTGAAGCTTTCTTT. It yields the protein CASSSLPQGNTEAFF.